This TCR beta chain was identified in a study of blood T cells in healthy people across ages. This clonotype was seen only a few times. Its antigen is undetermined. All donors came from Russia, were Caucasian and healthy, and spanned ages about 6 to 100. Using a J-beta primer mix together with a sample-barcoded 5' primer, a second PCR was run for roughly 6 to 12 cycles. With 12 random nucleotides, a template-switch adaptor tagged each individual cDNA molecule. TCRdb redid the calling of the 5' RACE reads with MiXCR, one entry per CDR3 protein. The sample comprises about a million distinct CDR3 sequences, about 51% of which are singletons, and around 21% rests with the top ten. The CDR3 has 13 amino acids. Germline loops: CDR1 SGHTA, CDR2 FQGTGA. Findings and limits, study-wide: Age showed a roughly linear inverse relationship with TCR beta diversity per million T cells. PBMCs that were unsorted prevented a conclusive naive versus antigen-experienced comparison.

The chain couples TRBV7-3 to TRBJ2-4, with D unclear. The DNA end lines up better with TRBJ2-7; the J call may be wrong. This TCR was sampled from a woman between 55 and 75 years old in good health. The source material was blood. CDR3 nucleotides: TGTGCCAGCAGCCCTGGTCCCCTCTACGAGCAGTACTTC. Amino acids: CASSPGPLYEQYF.